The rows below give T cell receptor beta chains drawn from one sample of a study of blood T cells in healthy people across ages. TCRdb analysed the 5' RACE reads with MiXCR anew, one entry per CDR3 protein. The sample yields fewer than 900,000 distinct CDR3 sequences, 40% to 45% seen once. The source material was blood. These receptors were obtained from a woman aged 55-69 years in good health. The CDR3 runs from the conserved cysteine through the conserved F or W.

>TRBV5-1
CASSPWTGSYEQYF
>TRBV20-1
CSARVASGAPTDTQYF
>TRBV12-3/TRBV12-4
CASSAGDRKQFF
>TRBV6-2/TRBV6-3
CASTDDRVVSTDTQYF
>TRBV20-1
CSARLSGTGNNQPQHF
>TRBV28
CASDRIAGGSYEQYF
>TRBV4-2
CTSSQDPGTNSPLHF
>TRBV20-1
CSASGGGRWSYEQYF
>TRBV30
CAWSVATTQETQYF
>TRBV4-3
CASSQEYDRTGNSYEQYF
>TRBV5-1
CASSLAGTNLMNEQFF
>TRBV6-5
CASSYSSGNQLQHF
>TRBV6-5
CASSYSLRGGSSYEQYF
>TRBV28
CASSSSTGVNYGYTF
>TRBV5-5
CASSLEVGTSGSFNEQYF
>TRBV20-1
CSASRGAPETQYF
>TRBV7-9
CASSDYGLPSTEAFF
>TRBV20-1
CSAPNEAGEDSPLHF
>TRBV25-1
CASSPTQGAPRETQYF
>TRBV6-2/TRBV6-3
CASSYGGQTYNEQFF
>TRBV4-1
CASSQQGYYGYTF
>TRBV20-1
CSASPVGGYGYTF